This T cell receptor beta chain appears in the sequencing data of a study of T-cell memory formation after mild COVID-19 listed by TCRdb under 2021. General notes on the study: Most TCR sequence clusters were specific to one of the two donors. In a couple of donors, T-cell clones that expanded and contracted after mild COVID-19 were followed by sequencing TCRalpha and TCRbeta repertoires longitudinally. The cohort comprised two young, previously healthy adult volunteers, one female and one male. Study-level results and caveats: The study covered only a couple of mild cases, and larger cohorts including severe cases with pre-infection samples were considered necessary. The detection of some responding clones in pre-infection memory suggests that pre-existing cross-reactive memory T cells joined the SARS-CoV-2 response. SARS-CoV-2 specificity was not confirmed for the second-wave clones peaking on day 37. Contracting CD4+ clones turned up mainly in the CM and EM memory subsets, whereas EMRA was where CD8+ clones were enriched. Clones contracting from day 15 to 85 had balanced CD4/CD8 phenotypes, while a second wave expanding from day 15 to 37 was biased towards CD4+.

Ficoll-Paque density gradient centrifugation was the method used to isolate PBMCs. V gives up 7 bases and J gives up 0 bases, and the segment between their germline ends measures 10 bases. The germline V gene gives CDR1 as MNHEY and CDR2 as SVGAGI. The CDR3 starts with the cysteine, ends with the phenylalanine, and has 14 residues. The read is trimmed to its CDR3 DNA, 42 bases read in frame from base 1. This clonotype has a handful of counts. It has no known antigen specificity. No base quality values were provided; no much bigger clone lies one nucleotide off. Sequenced using an Illumina NovaSeq 6000. TCRalpha and TCRbeta cDNA libraries were constructed by 5'RACE with constant-segment primers, with sample barcodes and unique molecular identifiers being introduced. Trizol reagent was used to extract RNA from every sample. Amplification of the libraries took two PCR steps, and the second step added a second sample barcode plus Illumina TruSeq adapters. The libraries were sequenced on an Illumina NovaSeq using 2 x 150 bp paired-end reads. For the original study's pipeline: Reads were demultiplexed and collapsed into UMI-guided consensus sequences with migec v1.2.7. Using mixcr v2.1.11, UMI consensuses were aligned to TRA and TRB V and J templates and then assembled into clonotypes. Clonotypes were classified as expanded or contracted when called significant by both edgeR and NoisET, with noise models trained on biological replicates. For edgeR calls, the thresholds were a false discovery rate-adjusted p below 0.01 and a log2 fold-change of 1. PCA with hierarchical clustering of max-normalized trajectories of the 1000 most abundant clonotypes was used as exploratory dynamics analysis. Separately sequenced CD4+ and CD8+ repertoires were used to assign the CD4 or CD8 phenotype of responding clones. In TCRdb, the public reads were trimmed at Q25 with fastp and aligned with MiXCR, with productive beta chains retained. CDR3 protein sequences are deduplicated, and each keeps its most common genes and DNA. The V and J calls, along with clone size, are taken from TCRdb and not from the paper's own processing. The sample includes roughly 130,000 distinct CDR3 sequences, with approximately 15% observed a single time. The ten largest clones add up to 4% to 6% of the sample.

This receptor was obtained from a young man who had mild COVID-19 (a few samples of this study predate the infection). The sample titles of this study are shuffled in the database, so cell type and time point are left out; the donor was told from shared clones. Sample: PBMCs or a T cell subset sorted from them (not recorded which). The chain employs TRBV6-5 and TRBJ1-5; the D segment could be TRBD1, given 5 matching bases. The DNA reads as follows: TGTGCCAGCAAGGGGCCTTATAGCAATCAGCCCCAGCATTTT. Translated, this is CASKGPYSNQPQHF.